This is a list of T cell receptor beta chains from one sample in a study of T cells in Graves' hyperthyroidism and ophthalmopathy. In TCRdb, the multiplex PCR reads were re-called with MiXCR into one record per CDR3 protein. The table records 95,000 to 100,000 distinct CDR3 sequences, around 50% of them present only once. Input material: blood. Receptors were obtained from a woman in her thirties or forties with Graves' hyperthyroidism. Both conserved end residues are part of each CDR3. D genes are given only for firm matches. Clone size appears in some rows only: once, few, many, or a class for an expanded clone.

CSALSKGYEQYF,TGCAGTGCCCTAAGCAAGGGCTACGAGCAGTACTTC,12,.,.,TRBJ2-7,TRBV20-1
CATSSFSGKGEAFF,TGTGCCACCAGCAGTTTTTCAGGGAAGGGCGAAGCTTTCTTT,14,.,.,TRBJ1-1,TRBV15
CASSLGTSGFGEQFF,TGTGCCAGCAGCTTAGGGACTAGCGGTTTCGGCGAGCAGTTCTTC,15,.,TRBD2,TRBJ2-1,TRBV7-2
CSARGQGDTGELFF,TGCAGTGCTAGGGGACAGGGGGACACTGGGGAGCTGTTTTTT,14,.,TRBD1,TRBJ2-2,TRBV20-1
CASSPGLAGGEQYF,TGTGCCAGCAGTCCGGGACTAGCGGGAGGCGAGCAGTACTTC,14,.,TRBD2,TRBJ2-7,TRBV7-2
CAGGQGTEKKLFF,TGTGCCGGTGGACAGGGCACAGAGAAAAAACTGTTTTTT,13,once,TRBD1,TRBJ1-4,TRBV7-9
CSVSRWGAEEAFF,TGCAGCGTTTCCCGTTGGGGGGCGGAAGAAGCTTTCTTT,13,.,.,TRBJ1-1,TRBV29-1
CATSARRAGPTQPQHF,TGTGCCACCAGCGCCCGACGGGCAGGGCCTACTCAGCCCCAGCATTTT,16,.,.,TRBJ1-5,TRBV15
CASSLRPWDEAFF,TGTGCCAGCAGCTTGAGACCTTGGGATGAAGCTTTCTTT,13,.,.,TRBJ1-1,TRBV5-4
CAISEVGTGNQPQHF,TGTGCCATCAGTGAGGTCGGAACAGGCAATCAGCCCCAGCATTTT,15,many,.,TRBJ1-5,TRBV10-3
CASSRQQRNEAFF,TGTGCCAGCAGTCGACAACAGCGTAATGAAGCTTTCTTT,13,many,.,TRBJ1-1,TRBV12-3/TRBV12-4
CASSLGGIAYEQYF,TGTGCCAGCAGCTTAGGAGGGATCGCATACGAGCAGTACTTC,14,many,.,TRBJ2-7,TRBV7-9
CASRGAGFDTGELFF,TGTGCCAGCAGAGGCGCAGGGTTTGACACCGGGGAGCTGTTTTTT,15,many,.,TRBJ2-2,TRBV6-5
CASSFVLAGGEQYF,TGTGCCAGCAGCTTTGTACTAGCGGGAGGCGAGCAGTACTTC,14,few,TRBD2,TRBJ2-7,TRBV7-8
CAISGTGLWEQYF,TGTGCCATCAGTGGGACAGGCCTCTGGGAGCAGTACTTC,13,.,TRBD1,TRBJ2-7,TRBV10-3
CASSVGGSNQPQHF,TGTGCCAGCAGCGTAGGGGGGAGCAATCAGCCCCAGCATTTT,14,many,.,TRBJ1-5,TRBV9
CASSTAPKGLQPQHF,TGTGCCAGTAGTACAGCCCCGAAGGGGTTACAGCCCCAGCATTTT,15,many,.,TRBJ1-5,TRBV19
CASSLVGSLRGTEAFF,TGTGCCAGCAGCTTAGTTGGGTCCCTAAGGGGCACTGAAGCTTTCTTT,16,many,.,TRBJ1-1,TRBV7-9
CASRYSSGREAFF,TGTGCCAGTAGGTACTCCTCGGGACGCGAAGCTTTCTTT,13,many,.,TRBJ1-1,TRBV19
CASSVLGANVLTF,TGTGCCAGCAGCGTACTTGGGGCCAACGTCCTGACTTTC,13,.,.,TRBJ2-6,TRBV11-3
CSSGAGNYGYTF,TGCAGCTCAGGGGCCGGGAACTATGGCTACACCTTC,12,.,.,TRBJ1-2,TRBV29-1
CASGTGQRRSPLHF,TGTGCCAGCGGGACAGGGCAACGGCGTTCACCCCTCCACTTT,14,.,TRBD1,TRBJ1-6,TRBV19
CASSQGRRGIPEKLFF,TGCGCCAGCAGCCAAGGGAGGAGGGGAATACCTGAAAAACTGTTTTTT,16,.,.,TRBJ1-4,TRBV4-3
CASSLGGRRGEKLFF,TGTGCCAGCAGCTTGGGTGGGCGGCGTGGAGAAAAACTGTTTTTT,15,many,.,TRBJ1-4,TRBV7-2
CASSDLQRGGETQYF,TGCGCCAGCAGTGACCTCCAGCGGGGGGGAGAGACCCAGTACTTC,15,many,TRBD2,TRBJ2-5,TRBV10-2
CASSFIGRGGEAFF,TGTGCCAGCAGCTTCATCGGGCGGGGCGGTGAAGCTTTCTTT,14,.,.,TRBJ1-1,TRBV7-8